A single sample gave rise to the 10 T cell receptor beta chains below, sequenced in a study of blood T cell repertoires in COVID-19. Only in-frame clones appear in the TCRdb table, and some are missing; sequencing was by immunoSEQ multiplex PCR. The table includes approximately 150,000 clones, just over 85% detected once. The material sequenced was peripheral blood. These receptors were obtained from a woman in her fifties or sixties with acute or convalescent COVID-19.

This rearrangement joins TRBV4-2 to TRBJ2-7; D is unclear. V was cut by 1 base and J by 1 base, with 11 bases left in between. CDR1 is LGHNA, CDR2 YNFKEQ, per germline. The CDR3 covers 15 residues. The DNA for the CDR3 is TGTGCCAGCAGCCAAGGCGAATTCCCATCCTACGAGCAGTACTTC. It yields the protein CASSQGEFPSYEQYF.

V and J are TRBV3-1 (or the pseudogene TRBV3-2) and TRBJ2-3; the D is unclear. This CDR3 has 15 residues. Germline CDR1 LGHDT, CDR2 YNNKEL (reference sequence). The ends were cut back, 0 bases at V and 2 bases at J, with 9 bases in the middle. The CDR3 bases are TGTGCCAGCAGCCAAGATCTACTATACACAGATACGCAGTATTTT. Translating gives CASSQDLLYTDTQYF.

This chain joins TRBV7-9 and TRBJ1-4; TRBD1 agrees at 8 bases. With V trimmed by 3 bases and J by 7 bases, 7 bases remained unmatched. The CDR3 runs to 15 residues. CDR1 and CDR2 (germline): SEHNR, FQNEAQ (reference sequence). CDR3 region: CASSLPQGAPEKLFF. CDR3 nucleotides: TGTGCCAGCAGCTTGCCGCAGGGGGCCCCTGAAAAACTGTTTTTT.

The chain is built from TRBV2 and TRBJ1-4; the D gene is possibly TRBD1 (5 bases). Trimming removed 7 bases from V and 5 bases from J, with 14 bases in between. This CDR3 has 14 residues. Germline V gene lookup returns CDR1 SNHLY and CDR2 FYNNEI. CDR3 bases: TGTGCCAGCACCTTTGACAGACACAATGAAAAACTGTTTTTT. Encoded protein: CASTFDRHNEKLFF.

The V and J genes are TRBV3-1 (or the pseudogene TRBV3-2) and TRBJ1-2; 9 bases map to TRBD1. V trimming: 4 bases; J trimming: 8 bases; junction bases outside the gene matches: 11. Germline CDR1 and CDR2: LGHDT and YNNKEL (reference sequence). CDR3 length: 15 amino acids. The CDR3 spells CASSLLTGGAGGYTF. The CDR3 bases are TGTGCCAGCAGCCTCCTAACAGGGGGCGCCGGAGGCTACACCTTC.

The genes are TRBV7-9 and TRBJ2-3, with TRBD1 identical over 10 bases. V trimming: 5 bases; J trimming: 6 bases; junction bases outside the gene matches: 5. This CDR3 is built from 14 residues. Germline CDR1 reads SEHNR; CDR2 reads FQNEAQ (reference sequence). The CDR3 DNA sequence: TGTGCCAGCAGCCCGGGACAGGGGACGGATACGCAGTATTTT. Its protein is CASSPGQGTDTQYF.

This sequence joins TRBV25-1 and TRBJ1-2; D is unclear. Per germline, CDR1 MGHDK and CDR2 SYGVNS. This CDR3 region has 11 residues. With 7 bases removed from V and 8 bases from J, the gap between germline ends came to 11 bases. CDR3 loop: CASTGLEGYTF. CDR3 in DNA: TGTGCCAGCACGGGTCTCGAGGGCTACACCTTC.

The chain uses TRBV15 and TRBJ1-2; D gene unclear. Trimming cost V 0 bases and J 8 bases, with 10 bases left between them. CDR1 and CDR2 from the germline V gene are LNHNV and YYDKDF (reference sequence). The CDR3 is made up of 13 amino acids. CDR3 sequence: CATSRDRLWGYTF. CDR3 DNA sequence: TGTGCCACCAGCAGAGATCGACTCTGGGGCTACACCTTC.

With respect to this clone: One end of the junction fails to match germline, which may point to a read error. The chain is built from TRBV7-7 and TRBJ2-1; 8 nucleotides match TRBD2. The CDR3 has 15 amino acids. CDR1 and CDR2 from the germline V gene are SSHAT and FNYEAQ (reference sequence). CDR3 loop: CASSLDTSGGNEQFF. In DNA, the CDR3 is TGTGCTAGCAGCTTAGATACTAGCGGAGGAAATGAGCAGTTCTTC.

The chain recombines TRBV19 with TRBJ2-7, with 7 bases aligning to TRBD1. Germline CDR1 LNHDA, CDR2 SQIVND (reference sequence). V shed 5 bases, J shed 0 bases, and the junction held 10 bases outside the gene matches. The CDR3 totals 16 residues. The CDR3 nucleotides read TGTGCCAGTAGTCCAAGACCCAGGGGGTTCTCCTACGAGCAGTACTTC. It specifies CASSPRPRGFSYEQYF. Looking up the rest from reference TRBV19 and TRBJ2-7 gives the full variable domain: DGGITQSPKYLFRKEGQNVTLSCEQNLNHDAMYWYRQDPGQGLRLIYYSQIVNDFQKGDIAEGYSVSREKKESFPLTVTSAQKNPTAFYLCASSPRPRGFSYEQYFGPGTRLTVT.